The rows below give T cell receptor beta chains drawn from one sample of a study of cytomegalovirus exposure and HLA in healthy donors. Profiling relied on immunoSEQ multiplex PCR, and the TCRdb table lists in-frame clones only, not all of them. Here the sample spans around 130,000 clones, approximately 85% being singletons. The sample was PBMCs. These receptors were obtained from a woman aged 25 to 39 in good health and CMV-seropositive. CDR3s include the opening cysteine and the closing phenylalanine or tryptophan. The D gene is left open where the match is weak. Rows may omit the clone size; those that give it use once, few, many or a size class.

J: TRBJ2-3; D: NA; length: 14; size: NA; V: TRBV2; CDR3: CASSVRASTDTQYF; DNA: TGTGCCAGCAGTGTCAGGGCTAGCACAGATACGCAGTATTTT
J: TRBJ2-3; D: NA; length: 16; size: few; V: TRBV19; CDR3: CASSVRRDHYTDTQYF; DNA: TGTGCCAGTAGCGTCCGCAGGGATCACTACACAGATACGCAGTATTTT
J: TRBJ1-4; D: TRBD1; length: 15; size: NA; V: TRBV2; CDR3: CASSKNRGTNEKLFF; DNA: TGTGCCAGCAGTAAAAACAGGGGAACTAATGAAAAACTGTTTTTT
J: TRBJ1-4; D: NA; length: 14; size: NA; V: TRBV6-5; CDR3: CASSVTAFNEKLFF; DNA: TGTGCCAGCAGCGTGACAGCATTTAATGAAAAACTGTTTTTT
J: TRBJ2-1; D: NA; length: 15; size: NA; V: TRBV6-1; CDR3: CASSEAMSSYNEQFF; DNA: TGTGCCAGCAGTGAAGCGATGAGCTCCTACAATGAGCAGTTCTTC
J: TRBJ1-2; D: NA; length: 20; size: NA; V: TRBV5-4; CDR3: CASSLRVSPSAPYPLYGYTF; DNA: TGTGCCAGCAGCTTGCGGGTGTCGCCCTCGGCCCCCTATCCCCTCTATGGCTACACCTTC
J: TRBJ1-1; D: NA; length: 16; size: NA; V: TRBV2; CDR3: CASSVYPPGLRAEAFF; DNA: TGTGCCAGCAGTGTTTATCCCCCGGGACTTAGGGCCGAGGCTTTCTTT
J: TRBJ2-7; D: NA; length: 14; size: few; V: TRBV11-2; CDR3: CASSSGTGVYEQYF; DNA: TGTGCCAGCAGCTCCGGGACGGGGGTCTACGAGCAGTACTTC
J: TRBJ2-5; D: TRBD2; length: 15; size: NA; V: TRBV19; CDR3: CASRRRTSGGETQYF; DNA: TGTGCCAGTAGAAGGAGGACTAGCGGGGGGGAGACCCAGTACTTC
J: TRBJ1-2; D: NA; length: 14; size: NA; V: TRBV5-1; CDR3: CASSLGQLYYGYTF; DNA: TGCGCCAGCAGCTTGGGACAGCTCTACTATGGCTACACCTTC
J: TRBJ2-7; D: NA; length: 11; size: NA; V: TRBV6-6; CDR3: CASTQGYEQYF; DNA: TGTGCCAGCACCCAGGGGTACGAGCAGTACTTC
J: TRBJ2-7; D: TRBD2; length: 17; size: NA; V: TRBV28; CDR3: CASSSSLAGGSSYEQYF; DNA: TGTGCCAGCAGCTCCAGCCTAGCGGGAGGAAGCTCCTACGAGCAGTACTTC
J: TRBJ2-7; D: NA; length: 13; size: many; V: TRBV7-8; CDR3: CASSLAGGREQYF; DNA: TGTGCCAGCAGCTTAGCGGGGGGGCGCGAGCAGTACTTC
J: TRBJ2-7; D: TRBD2; length: 16; size: NA; V: TRBV5-1; CDR3: CASSPHGLAGPYEQYF; DNA: TGCGCCAGCAGCCCCCACGGACTAGCGGGACCCTACGAGCAGTACTTC
J: TRBJ1-3; D: NA; length: 14; size: NA; V: TRBV6-1; CDR3: CASSETGSGNTIYF; DNA: TGTGCCAGCAGCGAAACAGGGTCTGGAAACACCATATATTTT
J: TRBJ1-1; D: NA; length: 14; size: NA; V: TRBV19; CDR3: CASSIYAGGSEAFF; DNA: TGTGCCAGTAGTATATACGCGGGAGGGTCTGAAGCTTTCTTT
J: TRBJ2-3; D: NA; length: 14; size: NA; V: TRBV7-3; CDR3: CASSPGTSTDTQYF; DNA: TGTGCCAGCAGCCCTGGGACTAGCACAGATACGCAGTATTTT
J: TRBJ2-7; D: TRBD2; length: 14; size: NA; V: TRBV5-6; CDR3: CASSLASGNYEQYF; DNA: TGTGCCAGCAGCTTAGCCAGCGGGAACTACGAGCAGTACTTC
J: TRBJ1-4; D: NA; length: 13; size: once; V: TRBV10-3; CDR3: CAIRRGLNEKLFF; DNA: TGTGCCATCAGGAGGGGACTAAATGAAAAACTGTTTTTT
J: TRBJ1-1; D: NA; length: 15; size: NA; V: TRBV5-1; CDR3: CASSAAGGWNTEAFF; DNA: TGCGCCAGCAGCGCAGCGGGGGGCTGGAACACTGAAGCTTTCTTT
J: TRBJ1-1; D: NA; length: 13; size: NA; V: TRBV7-2; CDR3: CASSLGEDTEAFF; DNA: TGTGCCAGCAGCTTGGGGGAGGACACTGAAGCTTTCTTT
J: TRBJ1-4; D: TRBD1; length: 16; size: NA; V: TRBV9; CDR3: CASSFGTALLEEKLFF; DNA: TGTGCCAGCAGCTTTGGGACAGCCCTCCTAGAGGAAAAACTGTTTTTT
J: TRBJ1-1; D: NA; length: 15; size: NA; V: TRBV5-1; CDR3: CASSFNVQLNTEAFF; DNA: TGCGCCAGCAGCTTTAATGTCCAGTTGAACACTGAAGCTTTCTTT
J: TRBJ2-7; D: NA; length: 13; size: NA; V: TRBV5-4; CDR3: CASSLSGGYEQYF; DNA: TGTGCCAGCAGCTTGAGCGGAGGCTACGAGCAGTACTTC
J: TRBJ2-5; D: TRBD2; length: 13; size: NA; V: TRBV7-9; CDR3: CASSRTSGETQYF; DNA: TGTGCCAGCAGCAGGACTAGCGGAGAGACCCAGTACTTC
J: TRBJ2-3; D: NA; length: 15; size: NA; V: TRBV29-1; CDR3: CSVALLTTGKGTQYF; DNA: TGCAGCGTAGCGCTGCTGACCACAGGAAAGGGTACGCAGTATTTT